This T cell receptor (beta chain) was documented in a study of T cell changes during pregnancy in multiple sclerosis. The CDR3 is made up of 13 amino acids. Assay: immunoSEQ multiplex PCR; the TCRdb copy retains only in-frame clones and omits some. The table includes some 61,000 clones, roughly 89% detected once. The chain recombines TRBV21-1 with TRBJ1-1; the table names TRBD1, a call not compared with the DNA. TRBV21-1 is deemed a pseudogene. The sequencing here drew on peripheral blood, taken in the second trimester of pregnancy. The source of this sequence is a female donor with multiple sclerosis, enrolled in a pregnancy study. CDR3 loop: CASSQGGVKEAFF. CDR3 bases: TGTGCCAGCAGCCAGGGTGGCGTCAAGGAAGCTTTCTTT.